The subject of this entry is one T cell receptor beta chain. Terminally differentiated effector memory CD45RA+ cells were left out of the naive CD8 fraction, which was CD45RO-negative and positively selected for CCR7. This CDR3 is built from 15 residues. V lost 4 bases to trimming and J lost 6 bases; unmatched junction nucleotides: 10. The germline V gene encodes CDR1 MGHRA and CDR2 YSYEKL. The input for sorted-subset replicate PCRs was approximately 200 ng DNA, tens of thousands of T cell genomes. This table comes from immunoSEQ multiplex PCR, and its TCRdb copy is limited to in-frame clones, with some not included. The sample holds about 2.1 million clones, 85% to 95% seen once. This record comes from a study of shared clonotypes between healthy human individuals.

This sequence was found in a man aged 18 to 35 in good health. Some clones in this sample may be carry-over from other donors' samples. Source material: naive CD8+ T cells from PBMCs. This chain links TRBV4-1 with TRBJ1-1, with 8 bases aligning to TRBD1. The CDR3 region is CASSLTGQGAAEAFF. The CDR3 nucleotides are TGCGCCAGCAGCCTTACGGGGCAGGGGGCGGCTGAAGCTTTCTTT.